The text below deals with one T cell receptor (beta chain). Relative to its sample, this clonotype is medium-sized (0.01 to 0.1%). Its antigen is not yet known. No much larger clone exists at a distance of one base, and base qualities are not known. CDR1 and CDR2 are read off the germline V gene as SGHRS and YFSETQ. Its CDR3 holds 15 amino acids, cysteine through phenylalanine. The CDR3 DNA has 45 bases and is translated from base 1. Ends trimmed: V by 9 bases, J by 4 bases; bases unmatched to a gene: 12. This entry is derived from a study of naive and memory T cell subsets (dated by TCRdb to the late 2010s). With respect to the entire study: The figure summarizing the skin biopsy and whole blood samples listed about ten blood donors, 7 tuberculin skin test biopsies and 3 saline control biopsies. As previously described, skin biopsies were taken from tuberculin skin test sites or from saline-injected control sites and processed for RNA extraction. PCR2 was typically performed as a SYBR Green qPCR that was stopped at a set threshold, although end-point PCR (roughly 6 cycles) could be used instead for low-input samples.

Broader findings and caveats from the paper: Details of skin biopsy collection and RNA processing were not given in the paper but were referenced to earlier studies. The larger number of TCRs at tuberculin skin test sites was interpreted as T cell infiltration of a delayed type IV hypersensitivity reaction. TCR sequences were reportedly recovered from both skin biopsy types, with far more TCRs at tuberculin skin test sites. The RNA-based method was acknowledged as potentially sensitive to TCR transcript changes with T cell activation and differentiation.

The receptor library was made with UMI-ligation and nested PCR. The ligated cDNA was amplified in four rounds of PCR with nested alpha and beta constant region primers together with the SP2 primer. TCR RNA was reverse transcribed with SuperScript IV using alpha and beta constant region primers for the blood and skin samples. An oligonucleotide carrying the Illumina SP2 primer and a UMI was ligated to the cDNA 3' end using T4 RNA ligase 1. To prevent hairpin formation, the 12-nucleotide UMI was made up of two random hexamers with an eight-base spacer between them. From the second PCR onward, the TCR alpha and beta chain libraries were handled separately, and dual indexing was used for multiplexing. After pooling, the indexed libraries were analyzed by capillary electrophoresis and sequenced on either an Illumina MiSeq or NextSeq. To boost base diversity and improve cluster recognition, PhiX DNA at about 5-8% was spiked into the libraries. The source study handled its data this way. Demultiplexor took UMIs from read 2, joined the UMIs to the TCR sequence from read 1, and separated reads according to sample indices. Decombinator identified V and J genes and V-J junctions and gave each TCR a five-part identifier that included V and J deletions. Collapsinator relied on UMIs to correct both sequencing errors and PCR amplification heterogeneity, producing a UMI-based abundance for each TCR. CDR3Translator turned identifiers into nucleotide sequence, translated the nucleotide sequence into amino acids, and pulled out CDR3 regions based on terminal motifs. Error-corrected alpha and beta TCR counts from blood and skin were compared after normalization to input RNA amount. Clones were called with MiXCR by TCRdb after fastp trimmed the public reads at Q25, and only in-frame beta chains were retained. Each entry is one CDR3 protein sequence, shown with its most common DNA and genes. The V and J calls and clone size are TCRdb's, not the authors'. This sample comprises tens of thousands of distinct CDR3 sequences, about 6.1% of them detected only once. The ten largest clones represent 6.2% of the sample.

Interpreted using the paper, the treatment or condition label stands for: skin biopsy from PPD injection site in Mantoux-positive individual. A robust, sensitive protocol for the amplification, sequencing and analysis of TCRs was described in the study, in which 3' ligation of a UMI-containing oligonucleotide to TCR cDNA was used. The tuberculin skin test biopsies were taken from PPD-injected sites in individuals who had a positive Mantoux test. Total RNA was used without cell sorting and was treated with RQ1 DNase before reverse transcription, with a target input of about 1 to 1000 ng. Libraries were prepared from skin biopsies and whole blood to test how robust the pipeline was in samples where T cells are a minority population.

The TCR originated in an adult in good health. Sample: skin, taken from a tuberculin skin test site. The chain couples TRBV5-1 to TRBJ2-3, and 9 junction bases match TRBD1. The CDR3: CATRRGDRESDTQYF. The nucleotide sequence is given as TGCGCCACCCGGAGGGGGGACAGGGAATCAGATACGCAGTATTTT. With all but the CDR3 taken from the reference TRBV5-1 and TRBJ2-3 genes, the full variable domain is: KAGVTQTPRYLIKTRGQQVTLSCSPISGHRSVSWYQQTPGQGLQFLFEYFSETQRNKGNFPGRFSGRQFSNSRSEMNVSTLELGDSALYLCATRRGDRESDTQYFGPGTRLTVL.